These T cell receptor beta chains were read from a single sample in a study of T cells after yellow fever vaccination. Using its own MiXCR run on the 5' RACE reads, TCRdb lists one record per CDR3 protein. The table shows hundreds of thousands of distinct CDR3 sequences, with 18% occurring only once. The material was PBMCs, obtained before the yellow fever booster vaccination. The source of these receptors is a man between 18 and 35 years old who received the YFV17D yellow fever vaccine. Each CDR3 is given with its conserved first and last residue. Each record gives: V gene, D gene, J gene, clone size, CDR3 DNA, CDR3 protein. The D gene is left open where the match is weak. Where a row states a size, it is once, few, many or the class of an expanded clone; other rows omit it.

TRBV11-2	-	TRBJ2-1	-	TGTGCCAGCAGCTTATTGGAGACAGGCAGTAATGAGCAGTTCTTC	CASSLLETGSNEQFF
TRBV29-1	-	TRBJ1-5	few	TGCAGCGTTGAATCGGCCCCCGATCAGCCCCAGCATTTT	CSVESAPDQPQHF
TRBV7-6	-	TRBJ2-5	few	TGTGCCAGCAGCTTCCTCGGAACTGAGACCCAGTACTTC	CASSFLGTETQYF
TRBV12-3/TRBV12-4	TRBD2	TRBJ2-1	few	TGTGCCAGCAGGCGGGGGGGGGGCCCCGATGAGCAGTTCTTC	CASRRGGGPDEQFF
TRBV4-1	-	TRBJ2-7	-	TGCGCCAGCAGCCAAGGGAACTGGAGGGCCTACGAGCAGTACTTC	CASSQGNWRAYEQYF
TRBV5-6	-	TRBJ2-1	few	TGTGCCAGCAGCTTGGATGTTGCGCAGTTCTTC	CASSLDVAQFF
TRBV4-3	TRBD2	TRBJ2-5	few	TGCGCCAGCAGCCCTAGCGGGGCACAAGAGACCCAGTACTTC	CASSPSGAQETQYF
TRBV20-1	-	TRBJ1-5	-	TGCAGTGCTAGGGCGAATAGTCAGCCCCAGCATTTT	CSARANSQPQHF
TRBV18	-	TRBJ1-5	many	TGTGCCAGCTCCCAGGACGGAAATCAGCCCCAGCATTTT	CASSQDGNQPQHF
TRBV10-2	TRBD1	TRBJ2-1	-	TGCGCCACCCGGGACAGCACCTACAATGAGCAGTTCTTC	CATRDSTYNEQFF
TRBV18	-	TRBJ1-5	-	TGTGCCAGCTCACCTCCCGGGGGGAGGGGCAATCAGCCCCAGCATTTT	CASSPPGGRGNQPQHF
TRBV11-2	TRBD2	TRBJ2-1	many	TGTGCCAGCAGCTTAGTACTAGCGGGGGGGTACAATGAGCAGTTCTTC	CASSLVLAGGYNEQFF
TRBV7-9	-	TRBJ1-6	few	TGTGCCAGCGGGGTGGGTTACAATTCACCCCTCCACTTT	CASGVGYNSPLHF
TRBV20-1	TRBD2	TRBJ2-3	-	TGCAGTGCTATACTTAGCGGGGGGGTTAGCACAGATACGCAGTATTTT	CSAILSGGVSTDTQYF
TRBV11-2	-	TRBJ1-1	-	TGTGCCAGCAGCTTAGGGGCCCAGGGGACTGAAGCTTTCTTT	CASSLGAQGTEAFF
TRBV6-6	-	TRBJ1-5	-	TGTGCCAGCAGCCCCGGAGGGGTGGGCAATCAGCCCCAGCATTTT	CASSPGGVGNQPQHF
TRBV20-1	TRBD1	TRBJ2-7	-	TGCAGTGCTAGAGAGGACAGGCCCGTCTCGATCTACGAGCAGTACTTC	CSAREDRPVSIYEQYF
TRBV12-3/TRBV12-4	-	TRBJ1-6	-	TGTGCCAGCGGCCGAGCGGGGGATTCACCCCTCCACTTT	CASGRAGDSPLHF
TRBV27	-	TRBJ1-5	many	TGTGCCAGCAGTTTATCGTGGAGTAGCAATCAGCCCCAGCATTTT	CASSLSWSSNQPQHF
TRBV19	TRBD1	TRBJ1-4	few	TGTGCCAGTAGTATTCTCGGGACAGGAAATGAAAAACTGTTTTTT	CASSILGTGNEKLFF
TRBV5-1	TRBD1	TRBJ2-1	-	TGCGCCAGCAGCCCGACAGGGGGCTGGTACAATGAGCAGTTCTTC	CASSPTGGWYNEQFF
TRBV6-2/TRBV6-3	-	TRBJ2-2	-	TGTGCCAGCAGTACGCGGGACGGTTGGTACACCGGGGAGCTGTTTTTT	CASSTRDGWYTGELFF
TRBV6-6	TRBD2	TRBJ2-3	-	TGTGCCAGCAGCACGAGCGGACTAGCGGGTTCTGCCACGCAGTATTTT	CASSTSGLAGSATQYF
TRBV20-1	TRBD2	TRBJ2-1	many	TGCAGTGCTAGGTGGGGCCAGCGGGGGGCCTACAATGAGCAGTTCTTC	CSARWGQRGAYNEQFF
TRBV7-6	-	TRBJ2-5	few	TGTGCCAGCAGCTTAATACGACAAGAGACCCAGTACTTC	CASSLIRQETQYF
TRBV7-9	-	TRBJ1-1	-	TGTGCCAGCAGCGCACCAGGGGTAGGGGACACTGAAGCTTTCTTT	CASSAPGVGDTEAFF
TRBV18	-	TRBJ2-7	few	TGTGCCAGCTCACCACTCCTTGGCAGGGGATTTTACGAGCAGTACTTC	CASSPLLGRGFYEQYF
TRBV7-9	TRBD1	TRBJ1-2	-	TGTGCCAGCAGCGACAGGGATGGCTACACCTTC	CASSDRDGYTF
TRBV5-4	-	TRBJ1-2	few	TGTGCCAGCAGCTCCGGGACCTGGAATGGCTACACCTTC	CASSSGTWNGYTF
TRBV5-5	-	TRBJ1-1	-	TGTGCCAGCAGCTGGACGAAGCCCCCCACGGCCACTGAAGCTTTCTTT	CASSWTKPPTATEAFF
TRBV5-5	-	TRBJ2-1	few	TGTGCCAGCAGCTTGGGACTAACCCTACTACTTAATGAGCAGTTCTTC	CASSLGLTLLLNEQFF
TRBV9	TRBD2	TRBJ2-3	few	TGTGCCAGCAGCGCTAGCGGGGGGTCACAAGATACGCAGTATTTT	CASSASGGSQDTQYF
TRBV5-6	-	TRBJ2-1	-	TGTGCCAGCAGGCAGGGCGTCCGTAATGAGCAGTTCTTC	CASRQGVRNEQFF
TRBV24-1	-	TRBJ2-3	-	TGTGCCGCCGACAGGCTGAGCACAGATACGCAGTATTTT	CAADRLSTDTQYF
TRBV4-3	TRBD2	TRBJ2-3	few	TGCGCCAGCAGCCCAGGCGGGGGCCTAGCGGGGACAGATACGCAGTATTTT	CASSPGGGLAGTDTQYF
TRBV6-5	-	TRBJ1-1	-	TGTGCCAGCAGACCCAGGGTGCCGCGGTCGATTAGCACTGAAGCTTTCTTT	CASRPRVPRSISTEAFF
TRBV7-3	TRBD2	TRBJ2-3	-	TGTGCCAGCGGAGAACTAGCGGGGGCTAGCACAGATACGCAGTATTTT	CASGELAGASTDTQYF
TRBV19	TRBD1	TRBJ2-3	-	TGTGCCAGTAGTGACCGAGGGACAGCCTCCACAGATACGCAGTATTTT	CASSDRGTASTDTQYF
TRBV12-3/TRBV12-4	TRBD1	TRBJ2-1	few	TGTGCCAGCATCCGGACAGGGACGCGCAATGAGCAGTTCTTC	CASIRTGTRNEQFF
TRBV7-9	-	TRBJ2-7	-	TGTGCCAGCAGCTCCCCCGCGGGGAGGGGGCGCCTCTACGAGCAGTACTTC	CASSSPAGRGRLYEQYF
TRBV5-1	-	TRBJ2-4	-	TGCGCCAGCAGCAGAGACCCGAGACAGATACCCAAAAACATTCAGTACTTC	CASSRDPRQIPKNIQYF
TRBV10-2	-	TRBJ1-2	few	TGCGCCAGCAGCCGTGGGGTTGGCTACACCTTC	CASSRGVGYTF
TRBV20-1	TRBD1	TRBJ2-7	few	TGCAGTGCTAGTGACAGGGTCTACGAGCAGTACTTC	CSASDRVYEQYF
TRBV7-2	TRBD2	TRBJ2-5	few	TGTGCCAGCAGCTTCCAGCGGGACCAAGCAGGGAAGACCCAGTACTTC	CASSFQRDQAGKTQYF
TRBV7-2	-	TRBJ1-6	-	TGTGCCAGCAGCTTTACAGGGTATAATTCACCCCTCCACTTT	CASSFTGYNSPLHF
TRBV7-2	TRBD1	TRBJ2-2	few	TGTGCCAGCAGCTCACTAACCGACAGGGCGACCGGGGAGCTGTTTTTT	CASSSLTDRATGELFF
TRBV10-3	TRBD2	TRBJ2-3	many	TGTGCCATCAGTGAGTCGCCAGCGGGACTCACAGATACGCAGTATTTT	CAISESPAGLTDTQYF
TRBV6-5	-	TRBJ1-1	few	TGTGCCAGCAGTTTGTCGTTCGGGGCGCCGGACACTGAAGCTTTCTTT	CASSLSFGAPDTEAFF
TRBV5-1	TRBD1	TRBJ1-2	few	TGCGCCAGCAGCCCGACCGGGACAGACGACCCCTATGGCTACACCTTC	CASSPTGTDDPYGYTF
TRBV7-9	TRBD1	TRBJ1-4	few	TGTGCCAGCAGCTTCGGCCAGGGGGGTGAAAAACTGTTTTTT	CASSFGQGGEKLFF
TRBV5-1	-	TRBJ2-3	-	TGCGCCAGCAGCTTGGGCGTCGACCGTAGCACAGATACGCAGTATTTT	CASSLGVDRSTDTQYF
TRBV12-3/TRBV12-4	-	TRBJ2-5	-	TGTGCCAGCAGTCCCACAGGGGACTTTCAAGAGACCCAGTACTTC	CASSPTGDFQETQYF